Each of the 22 T cell receptor beta chains below was sequenced from the same sample in a study of yellow fever vaccine responses in identical twins. From the RT-PCR reads, TCRdb called clonotypes with MiXCR, one entry per CDR3 protein. The data contain a few thousand distinct CDR3 sequences, 70% to 90% of them singletons. Sequenced here: T cells from blood (PBMCs), unsorted or a sorted subset (not recorded which), sampled before or after yellow fever vaccination (not recorded which). Source of these receptors: a female donor who received the yellow fever vaccine.

This clonotype appeared a few times. The chain employs TRBV7-3 and TRBJ1-1, with unresolved D. The CDR3 contains 15 residues. Germline-derived CDR1 and CDR2 are SGHTA and FQGTGA. V was pared by 0 bases and J by 2 bases, with 10 bases between. In nucleotides, the CDR3 is TGTGCCAGCAGCTTAACTGGAGGGCCTAACACTGAAGCTTTCTTT. Translated, it gives CASSLTGGPNTEAFF.

The chain joins TRBV23-1 to TRBJ1-2; D possibly corresponds to TRBD1 (6 bases). TRBV23-1 has ORF status, its function being uncertain. The CDR3 is 13 residues long. V lost 6 bases to trimming and J lost 4 bases, with 12 bases between them. DNA for the CDR3: TGCGCCAGCAGGCTAGGACAGAGCTATGGCTACACCTTC. The encoded protein is CASRLGQSYGYTF.

The chain has TRBV19 and TRBJ2-3, with 7 positions matching TRBD2. The CDR3 is 15 residues long. The trim removed 5 bases at V and 3 bases at J, leaving 8 bases unmatched. CDR1 LNHDA and CDR2 SQIVND come from the germline V gene (reference sequence). The CDR3 region has the DNA TGTGCCAGTAGTCCTGGCGGGAGTAGGACAGATACGCAGTATTTT. Its protein is CASSPGGSRTDTQYF.

The chain couples TRBV29-1 to TRBJ2-1; no clear D. The CDR3 loop spans 12 amino acids. V was trimmed by 8 bases and J by 6 bases, leaving 14 bases between them. The V gene's germline CDR1 is SQVTM and CDR2 ANQGSEA. In nucleotides, the CDR3 is TGCAGCACCCGCGACACCCTCAATGAGCAGTTCTTC. Amino acids: CSTRDTLNEQFF.

Comments on this clonotype: Mismatch with germline at one junction end may stem from a read error. V gene TRBV27 combines with J gene TRBJ2-7; unclear D gene. The germline V gene encodes CDR1 MNHEY and CDR2 SMNVEV (reference sequence). This CDR3 has 11 amino acids. CDR3 sequence reads: CASSYSDEQYF. CDR3 coding DNA: TGTGCCAGCAGCTACTCCGACGAGCAGTACTTC.

J is TRBJ2-6 and V is TRBV10-3; D is perhaps TRBD1 or TRBD2 (6 bases each). The CDR3 covers 17 residues. V was shortened by 4 bases and J by 4 bases, with 17 bases between the two germline ends. CDR1 and CDR2 from the germline V gene are ENHRY and SYGVKD. The CDR3 loop reads CAISVSVGGAGANVLTF. CDR3 nucleotide sequence: TGTGCCATCAGTGTATCGGTCGGGGGCGCCGGGGCCAACGTCCTGACTTTC.

The chain uses TRBV12-3 or TRBV12-4 and TRBJ2-1, with 8 bases identical to TRBD2. The CDR3 extends over 14 amino acids. Trimming removed 5 bases from V and 4 bases from J; junction bases left unmatched: 4. The DNA for the CDR3 is TGTGCCAGCAGTACTAGCGGTAATTACAATGAGCAGTTCTTC. It yields the protein CASSTSGNYNEQFF.

The chain couples TRBV18 to TRBJ2-3; 10 bases agree with TRBD1. This CDR3 region has 12 residues. Trimming cost V 6 bases and J 9 bases; bases outside gene matches: 3. CDR1 is KGHSH and CDR2 is LQKENI in the germline V gene. The CDR3 protein is CASSPDRGTQYF. CDR3 nucleotides: TGTGCCAGCTCCCCGGACAGGGGGACGCAGTATTTT.

The V call is TRBV5-4, the J call TRBJ2-5; 7 bases are shared with TRBD1. Germline CDR1 SGHNT, CDR2 YYREEE (reference sequence). This CDR3 contains 15 residues. V was clipped by 1 base and J by 5 bases; unmatched bases: 8. Written as DNA, the CDR3 is TGTGCCAGCAGCTTGCCCGACAGGGTGTGGGAGACCCAGTACTTC. This sequence encodes CASSLPDRVWETQYF.

V usage is TRBV5-4 and J usage is TRBJ2-7; D is possibly TRBD1 (5 bases). V lost 2 bases and J 0 bases, leaving 6 bases between the germline ends. The CDR3 is 13 residues long. Germline CDR1 is SGHNT and CDR2 is YYREEE (reference sequence). The CDR3 loop is CASSFDSSYEQYF. The CDR3, as DNA: TGTGCCAGCAGCTTCGACAGCTCCTACGAGCAGTACTTC. The variable domain in full, with the rest retrieved from reference TRBV5-4 and TRBJ2-7, is ETGVTQSPTHLIKTRGQQVTLRCSSQSGHNTVSWYQQALGQGPQFIFQYYREEENGRGNFPPRFSGLQFPNYSSELNVNALELDDSALYLCASSFDSSYEQYFGPGTRLTVT.

This clonotype appeared a single time. This rearrangement joins TRBV2 to TRBJ2-6; D unresolved. Trimming left V 6 bases short and J 9 bases short, with 15 bases between. The CDR3 runs 14 residues. CDR1 SNHLY and CDR2 FYNNEI come from the germline V gene. Written as DNA, the CDR3 is TGTGCCAGCAGAAGAAGTGTTACGGTCAACGTCCTGACTTTC. Protein: CASRRSVTVNVLTF.

This chain links TRBV6-1 with TRBJ2-4; D ambiguous. The V end lost 5 bases, the J end lost 1 base, and 24 bases lay between the germline ends. Per the germline V gene, CDR1 is MNHNS and CDR2 is SASEGT. The CDR3 is 19 residues long. In nucleotides, the CDR3 is TGTGCCAGCAGTCCACCGTTCGGAATGGCGTCTATGGCCAAAAACATTCAGTACTTC. Amino acid sequence: CASSPPFGMASMAKNIQYF.

Note on this clonotype: One end of the junction is discordant with germline, which a read error may explain. This chain uses TRBV5-1 with TRBJ2-3, with D uncertain. CDR1 and CDR2 from the germline V gene are SGHRS and YFSETQ. The CDR3 sequence is 12 residues long. The CDR3, as DNA: TGCGCCAGCAGCTTCTCCGGAGATACGCAGAATTTT. Amino acid sequence: CASSFSGDTQNF. Full variable domain (remainder filled in from reference TRBV5-1 and TRBJ2-3): KAGVTQTPRYLIKTRGQQVTLSCSPISGHRSVSWYQQTPGQGLQFLFEYFSETQRNKGNFPGRFSGRQFSNSRSEMNVSTLELGDSALYLCASSFSGDTQNFGPGTRLTVL.

The chain joins TRBV15 to TRBJ1-1; no reliable D call. Looked up from germline, CDR1 is LNHNV and CDR2 is YYDKDF (reference sequence). The ends were cut back, 0 bases at V and 6 bases at J, with 11 bases in the middle. The CDR3 runs 14 residues. As DNA, the CDR3 is TGTGCCACCAGCAGAGATCCAGGAAGGTCTGAAGCTTTCTTT. Protein sequence: CATSRDPGRSEAFF.

The chain has TRBV7-8 and TRBJ1-2; 7 nucleotides line up with TRBD1. The CDR3 extends over 13 amino acids. V trimming: 1 base; J trimming: 8 bases; junction bases outside the gene matches: 4. From germline, CDR1 is SGHVS and CDR2 FQNEAQ. The CDR3 DNA is TGTGCCAGCAGCTTAGGAGACAGGGTCGGCTACACCTTC. It encodes CASSLGDRVGYTF. The full variable domain, completed using reference TRBV7-8 and TRBJ1-2, is GAGVSQSPRYKVAKRGQDVALRCDPISGHVSLFWYQQALGQGPEFLTYFQNEAQLDKSGLPSDRFFAERPEGSVSTLKIQRTQQEDSAVYLCASSLGDRVGYTFGSGTRLTVV.

This chain connects TRBV10-3 to TRBJ2-2; D is undetermined. This CDR3 region has 12 residues. The V end lost 3 bases, the J end lost 6 bases, and 5 bases lay between the germline ends. The germline gives CDR1 ENHRY, CDR2 SYGVKD. CDR3 residues: CAISDDAGELFF. DNA of the CDR3: TGTGCCATCAGTGATGACGCCGGGGAGCTGTTTTTT.

The V call is TRBV10-1, the J call TRBJ1-1; D ambiguous. The germline V gene has CDR1 WNHNN and CDR2 SYGVQD (reference sequence). Trimming removed 6 bases from V and 0 bases from J, with 11 bases in between. This CDR3 has 14 amino acids. The CDR3 coding sequence is TGCGCCAGCAGGGTAGGCGGAATGAACACTGAAGCTTTCTTT. It codes for CASRVGGMNTEAFF.

The V gene is TRBV5-6, the J gene TRBJ2-5; 8 positions match TRBD1. CDR1 is SGHDT and CDR2 is YYEEEE in the germline V gene. The CDR3 sequence is 15 residues long. V shed 2 bases, J shed 2 bases, and the junction held 5 bases outside the gene matches. CDR3 sequence (DNA): TGTGCCAGCAGCTTAGGGACAGGAGAACAAGAGACCCAGTACTTC. This gives the protein CASSLGTGEQETQYF.

This clonotype came up once. The chain is built from TRBV11-1 and TRBJ1-2, with D possibly matching TRBD1 (6 bases). The CDR3 is 16 amino acids. Trimming removed 0 bases from V and 1 base from J, with 12 bases in between. Per the germline V gene, CDR1 is SGHAT and CDR2 is FQDESV (reference sequence). The DNA for the CDR3 is TGTGCCAGCAGCTTAGCTGGGACAAAGATTAACTATGGCTACACCTTC. This sequence encodes CASSLAGTKINYGYTF.

The chain combines TRBV29-1 with TRBJ2-1; 14 bases fit TRBD2. The CDR3 has 17 residues. The V gene end was trimmed by 4 bases and the J gene end by 0 bases; junction bases not matched to a gene: 5. Germline CDR1 SQVTM, CDR2 ANQGSEA. CDR3 sequence: CSVGGTSGGSSYNEQFF. The CDR3 coding sequence is TGCAGCGTTGGGGGGACTAGCGGGGGCAGCTCCTACAATGAGCAGTTCTTC.

The chain combines TRBV24-1 with TRBJ2-5, with D unresolved. Germline V gives CDR1 KGHDR, CDR2 SFDVKD. The V gene lost 3 bases and the J gene lost 3 bases, with 7 bases spanning the gap. CDR3 length: 13 residues. CDR3 region: CATSDDLKETQYF. The DNA of the CDR3 is TGTGCCACCAGTGATGACTTAAAAGAGACCCAGTACTTC.

The J gene is TRBJ1-6, the V gene TRBV11-3; maybe TRBD1 (5 bases). The germline V gene encodes CDR1 SGHNT and CDR2 YENEEA. The CDR3 spans 15 residues. The V gene lost 4 bases and the J gene lost 5 bases, with 12 bases spanning the gap. CDR3 coding DNA: TGTGCCAGCAGCTCCCAGGGTGCGGATAATTCACCCCTCCACTTT. Encoded protein: CASSSQGADNSPLHF.